This T cell receptor beta chain is drawn from a study of CD8+ T cells in alopecia areata. Germline CDR1 and CDR2: SNHLY and FYNNEI. Trimming took 6 bases from V and 0 from J; bases not matched to a gene: 10. CDR3 size: 17 residues. As the sequencing template, cDNA was produced by extracting RNA and reverse transcribing it. Generated by immunoSEQ multiplex PCR, the TCRdb table keeps only in-frame clones and is missing some. The table lists hundreds of thousands of clones, around 64% of them singletons, with about 0.93% in the top ten. In this sample, this clone turned up a few times. Specified treatment: oral pan-JAK inhibitor, 5-10 mg twice daily. Sorting of CD4+ and CD8+ T cells was performed on PBMCs.

This material consisted of CD4+ T cells sorted from blood, taken around week 53, from a patient treated with tofacitinib. This chain joins TRBV2 and TRBJ2-2, with 7 bases matching TRBD1. This sequence originates from a human donor with alopecia areata. For the CDR3, the DNA is TGTGCCAGCAGCGCGCCCCCAGGGGGACCGAACACCGGGGAGCTGTTTTTT. Translation gives CASSAPPGGPNTGELFF.